This TCR beta chain came from a study of siplizumab effects on memory and regulatory T cells. Study findings and constraints: Contribution to the alloresponse seemed major for naive T cells, which also seemed more diverse than memory cells. Sequences that were alloreactive and traceable to unstimulated CD4+ memory cells were significantly reduced by siplizumab.

Only in-frame clones appear in the TCRdb table, and some are missing; sequencing was by immunoSEQ multiplex PCR. The sample includes about 56,000 clones, about 97% of them seen just once. The V end lost 3 bases, the J end lost 2 bases, and 8 bases lay between the germline ends. Germline V gene lookup returns CDR1 MNHNS and CDR2 SASEGT. CDR3 size: 14 residues. A word on this clone: Its antigen remains unknown.

The source material was naive CD8+ T cells sorted from blood. V gene TRBV6-1 combines with J gene TRBJ2-1, with D perhaps assigned TRBD1 or TRBD2 (6 bases each). The source is a human donor in good health. CDR3 sequence (DNA): TGTGCCAGCAGTGAGGGGGGCGCCTACAATGAGCAGTTCTTC. It translates to CASSEGGAYNEQFF.